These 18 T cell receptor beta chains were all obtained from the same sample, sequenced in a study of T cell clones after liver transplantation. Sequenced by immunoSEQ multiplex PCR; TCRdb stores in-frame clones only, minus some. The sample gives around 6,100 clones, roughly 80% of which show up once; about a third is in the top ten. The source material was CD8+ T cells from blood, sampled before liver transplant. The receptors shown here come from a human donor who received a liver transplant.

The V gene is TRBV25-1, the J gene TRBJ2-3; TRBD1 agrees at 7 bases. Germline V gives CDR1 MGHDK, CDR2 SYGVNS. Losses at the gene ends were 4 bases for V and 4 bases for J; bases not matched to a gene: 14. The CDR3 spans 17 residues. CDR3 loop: CASSAPWDRFGPDTQYF. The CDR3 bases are TGTGCCAGCAGTGCTCCCTGGGACAGATTTGGGCCAGATACGCAGTATTTT.

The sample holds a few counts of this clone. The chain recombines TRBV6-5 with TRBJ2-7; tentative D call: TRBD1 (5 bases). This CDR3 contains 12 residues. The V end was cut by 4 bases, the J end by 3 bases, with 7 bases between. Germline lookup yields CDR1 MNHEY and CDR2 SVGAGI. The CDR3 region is CASSSDSYEQYF. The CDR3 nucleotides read TGTGCCAGCAGTTCCGACAGCTACGAGCAGTACTTC.

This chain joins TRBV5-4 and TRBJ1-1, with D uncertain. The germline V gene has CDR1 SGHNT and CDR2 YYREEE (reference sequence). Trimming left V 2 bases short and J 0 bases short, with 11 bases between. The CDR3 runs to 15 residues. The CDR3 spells CASSLAVHLNTEAFF. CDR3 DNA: TGTGCCAGCAGCTTAGCGGTCCATTTGAACACTGAAGCTTTCTTT.

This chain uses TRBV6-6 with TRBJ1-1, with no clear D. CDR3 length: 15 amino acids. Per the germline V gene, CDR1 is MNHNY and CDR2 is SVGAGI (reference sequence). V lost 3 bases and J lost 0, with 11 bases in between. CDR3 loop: CASSYALTLNTEAFF. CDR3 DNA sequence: TGTGCCAGCAGTTATGCCCTGACCCTGAACACTGAAGCTTTCTTT.

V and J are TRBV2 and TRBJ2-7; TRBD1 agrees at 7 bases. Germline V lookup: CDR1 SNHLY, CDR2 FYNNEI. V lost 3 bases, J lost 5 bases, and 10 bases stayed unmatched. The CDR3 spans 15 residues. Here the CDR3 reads CASSEDDRAGNEQYF. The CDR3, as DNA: TGTGCCAGCAGTGAGGATGACAGGGCTGGCAACGAGCAGTACTTC.

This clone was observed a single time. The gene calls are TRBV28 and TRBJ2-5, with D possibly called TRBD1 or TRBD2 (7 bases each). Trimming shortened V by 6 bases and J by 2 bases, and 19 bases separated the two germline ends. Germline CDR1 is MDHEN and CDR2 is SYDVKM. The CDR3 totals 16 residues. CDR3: CASRGPDREGQETQYF. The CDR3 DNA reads TGTGCCAGCAGAGGACCCGACAGGGAGGGTCAAGAGACCCAGTACTTC.

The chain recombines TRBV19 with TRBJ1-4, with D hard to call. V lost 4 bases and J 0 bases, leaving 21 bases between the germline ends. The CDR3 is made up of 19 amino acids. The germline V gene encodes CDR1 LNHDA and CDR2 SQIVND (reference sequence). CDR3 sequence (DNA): TGTGCCAGTAGTACAGTCTACCGCTCCGAGTATGCAACTAATGAAAAACTGTTTTTT. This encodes CASSTVYRSEYATNEKLFF.

CDR3 loop: CASSYGTGSSYEQYF. In DNA form, the CDR3 reads TGTGCCAGCAGCTATGGAACAGGGAGCTCCTACGAGCAGTACTTC. The chain couples TRBV7-2 to TRBJ2-7, with D tentatively TRBD1 (6 bases). Germline CDR1 SGHTA, CDR2 FQGNSA. The V end was cut by 4 bases, the J end by 0 bases, with 13 bases between. The CDR3 extends over 15 amino acids.

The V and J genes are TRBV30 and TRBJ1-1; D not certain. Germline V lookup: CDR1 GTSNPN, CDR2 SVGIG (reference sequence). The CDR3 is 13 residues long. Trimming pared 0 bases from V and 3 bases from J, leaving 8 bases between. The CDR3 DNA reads TGTGCCTGGAGTGTATTTGGGTACACTGAAGCTTTCTTT. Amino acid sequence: CAWSVFGYTEAFF.

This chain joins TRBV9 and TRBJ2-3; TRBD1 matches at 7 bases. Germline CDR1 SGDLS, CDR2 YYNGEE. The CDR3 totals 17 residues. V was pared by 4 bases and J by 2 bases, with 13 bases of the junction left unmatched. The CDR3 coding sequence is TGTGCCAGCAGCCGACGGGCACAGGGGACCCTCACAGATACGCAGTATTTT. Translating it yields CASSRRAQGTLTDTQYF.

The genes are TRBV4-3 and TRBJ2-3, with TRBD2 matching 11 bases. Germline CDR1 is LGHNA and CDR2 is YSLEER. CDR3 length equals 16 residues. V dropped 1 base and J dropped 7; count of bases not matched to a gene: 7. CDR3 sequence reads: CASSQGRLAGGNTQYF. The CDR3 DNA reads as TGCGCCAGCAGCCAAGGGAGGCTAGCGGGGGGAAATACGCAGTATTTT.

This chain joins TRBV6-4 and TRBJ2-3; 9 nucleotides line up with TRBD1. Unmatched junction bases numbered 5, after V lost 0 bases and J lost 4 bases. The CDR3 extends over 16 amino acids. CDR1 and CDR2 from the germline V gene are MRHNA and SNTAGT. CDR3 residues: CASSDSRTGAADTQYF. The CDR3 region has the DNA TGTGCCAGCAGTGACTCCAGGACAGGGGCAGCAGATACGCAGTATTTT.

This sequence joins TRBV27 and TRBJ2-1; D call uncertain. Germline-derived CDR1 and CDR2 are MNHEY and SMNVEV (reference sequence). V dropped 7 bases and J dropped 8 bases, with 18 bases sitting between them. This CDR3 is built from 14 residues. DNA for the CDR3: TGTGCCAGCACCCTCCATGGAAGTCTCGATGAGCAGTTCTTC. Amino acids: CASTLHGSLDEQFF.

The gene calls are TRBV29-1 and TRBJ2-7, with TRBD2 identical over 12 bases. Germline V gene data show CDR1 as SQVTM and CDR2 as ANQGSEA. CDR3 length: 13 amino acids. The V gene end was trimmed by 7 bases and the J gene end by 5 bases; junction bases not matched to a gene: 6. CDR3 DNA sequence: TGCAGCGGGGGGACTAGCGGGCGCGACGAGCAGTACTTC. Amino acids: CSGGTSGRDEQYF.

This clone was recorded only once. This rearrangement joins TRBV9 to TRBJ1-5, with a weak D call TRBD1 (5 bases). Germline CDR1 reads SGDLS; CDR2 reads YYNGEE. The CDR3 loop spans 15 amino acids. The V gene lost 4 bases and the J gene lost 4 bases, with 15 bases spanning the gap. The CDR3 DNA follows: TGTGCCAGCAGCCCTCAAGCAGGGTCGAATCAGCCCCAGCATTTT. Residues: CASSPQAGSNQPQHF.

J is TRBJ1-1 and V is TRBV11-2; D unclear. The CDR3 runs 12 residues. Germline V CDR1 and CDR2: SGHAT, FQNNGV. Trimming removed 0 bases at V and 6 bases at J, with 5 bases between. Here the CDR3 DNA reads TGTGCCAGCAGCTTAGATACCGCTGAAGCTTTCTTT. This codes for CASSLDTAEAFF.

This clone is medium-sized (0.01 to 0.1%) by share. The CDR3 reads CASSLVEGGVGYTF. In DNA, the CDR3 is TGTGCCAGCAGCTTAGTAGAAGGGGGCGTCGGCTACACCTTC. V and J are TRBV7-9 and TRBJ1-2; 7 bases align to TRBD1. Germline V lookup: CDR1 SEHNR, CDR2 FQNEAQ (reference sequence). The CDR3 runs 14 residues. Trimming at V came to 1 base and at J to 8 bases, leaving 7 bases not matched to a gene.

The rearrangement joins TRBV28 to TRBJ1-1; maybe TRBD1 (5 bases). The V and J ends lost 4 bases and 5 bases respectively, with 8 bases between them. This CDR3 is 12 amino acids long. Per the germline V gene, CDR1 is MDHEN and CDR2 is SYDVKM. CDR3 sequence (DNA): TGTGCCAGCAGTTACGGGGGGACTGAAGCTTTCTTT. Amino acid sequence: CASSYGGTEAFF.